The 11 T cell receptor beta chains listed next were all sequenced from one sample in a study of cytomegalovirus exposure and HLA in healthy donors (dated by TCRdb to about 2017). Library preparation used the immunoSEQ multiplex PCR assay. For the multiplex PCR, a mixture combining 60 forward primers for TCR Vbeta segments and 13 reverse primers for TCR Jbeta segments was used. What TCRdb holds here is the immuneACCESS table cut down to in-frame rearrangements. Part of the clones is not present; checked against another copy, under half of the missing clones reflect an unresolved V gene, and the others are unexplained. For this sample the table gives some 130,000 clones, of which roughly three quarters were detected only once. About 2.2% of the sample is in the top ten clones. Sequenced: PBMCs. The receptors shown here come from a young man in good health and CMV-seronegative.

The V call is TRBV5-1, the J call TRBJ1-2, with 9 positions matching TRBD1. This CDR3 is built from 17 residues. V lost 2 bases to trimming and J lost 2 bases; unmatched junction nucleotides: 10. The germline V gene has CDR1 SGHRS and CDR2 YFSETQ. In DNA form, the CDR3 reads TGCGCCAGCAGCTTATTCGGACAGGGGAAGGAAAACTATGGCTACACCTTC. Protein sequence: CASSLFGQGKENYGYTF.

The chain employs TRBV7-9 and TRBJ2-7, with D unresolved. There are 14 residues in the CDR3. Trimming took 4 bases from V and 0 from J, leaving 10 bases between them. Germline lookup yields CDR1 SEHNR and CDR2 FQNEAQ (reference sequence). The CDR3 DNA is TGTGCCAGCAGCTCAACAGCACTCTCCTACGAGCAGTACTTC. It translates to CASSSTALSYEQYF.

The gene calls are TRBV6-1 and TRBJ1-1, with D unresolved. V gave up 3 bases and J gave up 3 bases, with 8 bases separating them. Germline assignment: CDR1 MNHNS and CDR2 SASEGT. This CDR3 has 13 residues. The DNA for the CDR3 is TGTGCCAGCAGTGACTTCGGGGACACTGAAGCTTTCTTT. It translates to CASSDFGDTEAFF.

CDR3 DNA: TGTGCCAGCAGTGGATCAACAGCAAACTATGGCTACACCTTC. Encoded protein: CASSGSTANYGYTF. The chain uses TRBV28 and TRBJ1-2; no clear D. The CDR3 loop spans 14 amino acids. CDR1 and CDR2 from the germline V gene are MDHEN and SYDVKM. Trimming removed 5 bases from V and 2 bases from J, with 12 bases in between.

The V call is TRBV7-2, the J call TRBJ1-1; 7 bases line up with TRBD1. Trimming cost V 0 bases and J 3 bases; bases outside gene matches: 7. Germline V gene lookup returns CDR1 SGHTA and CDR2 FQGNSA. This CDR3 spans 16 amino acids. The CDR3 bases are TGTGCCAGCAGCTTAGCCCCCGACAGGGCGGACACTGAAGCTTTCTTT. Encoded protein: CASSLAPDRADTEAFF.

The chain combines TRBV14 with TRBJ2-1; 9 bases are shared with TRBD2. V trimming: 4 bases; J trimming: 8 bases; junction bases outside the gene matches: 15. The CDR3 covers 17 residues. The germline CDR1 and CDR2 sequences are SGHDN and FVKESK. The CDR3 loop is CASSRRLAGGSRDEQFF. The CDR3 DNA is TGTGCCAGCAGCCGGCGACTTGCGGGAGGGAGTCGTGATGAGCAGTTCTTC. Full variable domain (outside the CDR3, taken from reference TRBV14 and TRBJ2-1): EAGVTQFPSHSVIEKGQTVTLRCDPISGHDNLYWYRRVMGKEIKFLLHFVKESKQDESGMPNNRFLAERTGGTYSTLKVQPAELEDSGVYFCASSRRLAGGSRDEQFFGPGTRLTVL.

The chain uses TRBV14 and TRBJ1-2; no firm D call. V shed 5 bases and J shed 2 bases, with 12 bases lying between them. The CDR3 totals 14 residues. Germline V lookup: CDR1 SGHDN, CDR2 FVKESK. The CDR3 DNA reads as TGTGCCAGCAGCTTCCTGGGCTCCAACTATGGCTACACCTTC. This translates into CASSFLGSNYGYTF.

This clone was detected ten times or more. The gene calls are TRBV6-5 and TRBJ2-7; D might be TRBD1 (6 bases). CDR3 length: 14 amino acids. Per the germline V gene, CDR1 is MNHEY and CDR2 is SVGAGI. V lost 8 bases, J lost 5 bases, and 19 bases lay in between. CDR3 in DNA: TGTGCCAGCCAGCCCTTACAGGGCAGGCACGAGCAGTACTTC. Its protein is CASQPLQGRHEQYF.

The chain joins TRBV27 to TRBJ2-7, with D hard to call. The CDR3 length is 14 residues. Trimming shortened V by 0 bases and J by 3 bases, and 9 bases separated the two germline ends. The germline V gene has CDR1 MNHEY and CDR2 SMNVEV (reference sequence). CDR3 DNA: TGTGCCAGCAGTTTATCGTTCGCGGACTACGAGCAGTACTTC. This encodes CASSLSFADYEQYF.

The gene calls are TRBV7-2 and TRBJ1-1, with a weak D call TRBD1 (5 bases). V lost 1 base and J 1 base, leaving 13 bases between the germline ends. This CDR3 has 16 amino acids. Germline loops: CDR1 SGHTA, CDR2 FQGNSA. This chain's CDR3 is CASSLEAGARNTEAFF. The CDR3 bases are TGTGCCAGCAGCTTAGAGGCTGGGGCGAGGAACACTGAAGCTTTCTTT. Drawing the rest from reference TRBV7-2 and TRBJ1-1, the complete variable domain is GAGVSQSPSNKVTEKGKDVELRCDPISGHTALYWYRQSLGQGLEFLIYFQGNSAPDKSGLPSDRFSAERTGGSVSTLTIQRTQQEDSAVYLCASSLEAGARNTEAFFGQGTRLTVV.

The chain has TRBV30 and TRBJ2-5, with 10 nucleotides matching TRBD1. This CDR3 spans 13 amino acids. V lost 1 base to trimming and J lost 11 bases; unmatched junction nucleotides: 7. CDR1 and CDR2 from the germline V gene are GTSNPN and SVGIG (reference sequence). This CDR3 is CAWSGGQGGEQYF. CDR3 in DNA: TGTGCCTGGAGTGGAGGACAGGGGGGGGAGCAGTACTTC.